The clone carrying this T cell receptor (beta chain) has only a few counts. The antigen remains unidentified. These data come from a study of T cell repertoires in cytomegalovirus infection. Study context: Recently identified HLA-C-restricted CMV epitopes were used, and well-studied HLA-B-restricted CMV epitopes were used as well. Indicated by public TCR beta signatures were CMV infection and matching HLA type.

TCRdb re-analysed the reads in MiXCR, keeping a single row per CDR3 protein. The sample records roughly 340,000 distinct CDR3 sequences, under 35% being singletons. Germline V gene sequence: CDR1 SGHTA, CDR2 FQGTGA. The CDR3 spans 14 residues. Trimming took off 1 base at V and 4 bases at J, with 8 bases between the two ends. The sequencing here drew on cultured PBMCs, taken from culture after CMV antigen stimulation. The V call is TRBV7-3, the J call TRBJ2-1, with D possibly TRBD2 on 6 matching bases. This TCR was sampled from a human donor in good health (CMV status not recorded). Some clones in this sample may be carry-over from other donors' samples. The CDR3: CASSLRRGYNEQFF. The CDR3, as DNA: TGTGCCAGCAGCTTAAGACGGGGGTACAATGAGCAGTTCTTC.